This T cell receptor beta chain is drawn from a study of blood T cell repertoires in COVID-19. Here immunoSEQ multiplex PCR was the method, and the copy in TCRdb shows in-frame clones only, minus some. This sample has roughly 190,000 clones; 80% to 95% occur once, and the top ten carry approximately 0.5%. J gave up 4 bases and V 1 base, and 8 bases lay outside the gene matches. The CDR3 loop spans 18 amino acids. The germline V gene encodes CDR1 SGHDT and CDR2 YYEEEE. Material: peripheral blood. The gene calls are TRBV5-6 and TRBJ2-2; 12 bases are a match to TRBD1. The TCR comes from a man in his fifties with acute or convalescent COVID-19. CDR3 sequence (DNA): TGTGCCAGCAGCTTGTTCTCGGGACAGGGGGCGTCCACCGGGGAGCTGTTTTTT. As protein: CASSLFSGQGASTGELFF.